This T cell receptor beta chain was documented in a study of CD8 T cells in Susac syndrome. RNA in amounts of roughly 0.5 to 1 ug was reverse transcribed with random hexamers. TCRdb redid the calling of the immunoSEQ multiplex PCR reads with MiXCR, one entry per CDR3 protein. There are about 94,000 distinct CDR3 sequences in the sample; roughly 94% occur only once, and about 0.3% lies in the top ten. General observations from the study: The number of individuals included in the study's TCR sequencing and HLA analysis was acknowledged as relatively small.

This clonotype was recorded only once. Its specificity is unknown. The CDR3 is 13 residues long. V was pared by 6 bases and J by 4 bases, with 3 bases of the junction left unmatched. Germline assignment: CDR1 SEHNR and CDR2 FQNEAQ (reference sequence). Sequenced sample: CD4+ T cells from PBMCs. The sequence came from a human donor with Susac syndrome. The J gene is TRBJ2-7, the V gene TRBV7-9; 10 nucleotides agree with TRBD1. The CDR3 DNA reads TGTGCCAGCAGTTGGACAGGGGGGTACGAGCAGTACTTC. It encodes CASSWTGGYEQYF.